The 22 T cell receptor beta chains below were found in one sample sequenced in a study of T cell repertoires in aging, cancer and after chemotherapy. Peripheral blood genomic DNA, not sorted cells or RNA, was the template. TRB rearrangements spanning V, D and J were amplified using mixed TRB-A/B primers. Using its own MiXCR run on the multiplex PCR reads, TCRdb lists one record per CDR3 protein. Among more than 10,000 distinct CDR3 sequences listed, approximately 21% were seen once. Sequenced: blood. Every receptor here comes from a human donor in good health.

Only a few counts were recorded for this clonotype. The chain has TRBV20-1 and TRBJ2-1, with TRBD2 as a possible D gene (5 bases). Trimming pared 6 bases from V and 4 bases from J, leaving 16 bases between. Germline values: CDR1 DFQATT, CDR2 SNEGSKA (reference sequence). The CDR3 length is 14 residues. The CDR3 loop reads CSAVGFGGYNEQFF. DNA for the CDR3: TGCAGTGCCGTAGGTTTTGGAGGTTACAATGAGCAGTTCTTC.

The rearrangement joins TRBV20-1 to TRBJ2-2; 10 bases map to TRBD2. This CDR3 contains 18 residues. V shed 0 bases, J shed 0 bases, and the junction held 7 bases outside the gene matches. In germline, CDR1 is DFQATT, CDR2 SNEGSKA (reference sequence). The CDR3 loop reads CSARDPLAGAANTGELFF. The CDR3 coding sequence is TGCAGTGCTAGAGATCCCCTAGCGGGGGCCGCGAACACCGGGGAGCTGTTTTTT.

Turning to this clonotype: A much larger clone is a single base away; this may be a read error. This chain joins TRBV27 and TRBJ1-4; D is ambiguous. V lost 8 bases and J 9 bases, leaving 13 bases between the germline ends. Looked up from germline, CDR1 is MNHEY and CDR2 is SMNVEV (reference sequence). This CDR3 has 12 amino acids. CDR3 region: CASSRTGKKLFF. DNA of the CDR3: TGTGCCAGCTCTAGGACGGGTAAAAAACTGTTTTTT.

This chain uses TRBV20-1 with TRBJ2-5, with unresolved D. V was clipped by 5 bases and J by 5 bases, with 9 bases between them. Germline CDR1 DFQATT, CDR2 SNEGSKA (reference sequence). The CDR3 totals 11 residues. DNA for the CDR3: TGCAGTGCTCCCCTAGGGGAGACCCAGTACTTC. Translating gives CSAPLGETQYF.

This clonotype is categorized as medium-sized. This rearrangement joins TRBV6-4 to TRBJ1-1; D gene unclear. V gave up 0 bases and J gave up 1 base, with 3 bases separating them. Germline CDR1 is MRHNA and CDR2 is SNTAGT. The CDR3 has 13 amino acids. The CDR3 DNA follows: TGTGCCAGCAGTGACTCAGGGAACACTGAAGCTTTCTTT. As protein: CASSDSGNTEAFF.

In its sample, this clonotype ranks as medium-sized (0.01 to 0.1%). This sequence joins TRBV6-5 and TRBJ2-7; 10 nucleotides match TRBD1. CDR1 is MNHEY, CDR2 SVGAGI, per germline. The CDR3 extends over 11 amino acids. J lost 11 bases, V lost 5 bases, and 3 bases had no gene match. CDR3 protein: CASSPGQGEYF. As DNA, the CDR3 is TGTGCCAGCAGTCCCGGACAGGGGGAGTACTTC.

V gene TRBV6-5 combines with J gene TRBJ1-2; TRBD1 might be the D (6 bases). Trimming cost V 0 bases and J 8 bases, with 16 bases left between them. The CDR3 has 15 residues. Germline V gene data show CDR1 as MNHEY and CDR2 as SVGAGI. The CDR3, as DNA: TGTGCCAGCAGTTACTCGGGTGGGGGGGCGGCGGGCTACACCTTC. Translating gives CASSYSGGGAAGYTF.

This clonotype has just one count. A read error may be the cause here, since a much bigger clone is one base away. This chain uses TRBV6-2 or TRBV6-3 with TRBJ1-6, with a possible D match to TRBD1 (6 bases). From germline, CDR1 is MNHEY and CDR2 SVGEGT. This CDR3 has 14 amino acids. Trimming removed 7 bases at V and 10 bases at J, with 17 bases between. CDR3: CASTPGDNSSPLHF. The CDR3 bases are TGTGCCAGCACCCCAGGGGACAACTCATCACCCCTCCACTTT.

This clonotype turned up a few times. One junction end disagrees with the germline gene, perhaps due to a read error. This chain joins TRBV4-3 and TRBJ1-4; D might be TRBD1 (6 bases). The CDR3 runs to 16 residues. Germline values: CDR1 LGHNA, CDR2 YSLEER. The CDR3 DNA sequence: TGTGCCAGCAGCCAAGAAGGGACATCCTACTACATGGAACTGTTTTTT. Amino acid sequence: CASSQEGTSYYMELFF.

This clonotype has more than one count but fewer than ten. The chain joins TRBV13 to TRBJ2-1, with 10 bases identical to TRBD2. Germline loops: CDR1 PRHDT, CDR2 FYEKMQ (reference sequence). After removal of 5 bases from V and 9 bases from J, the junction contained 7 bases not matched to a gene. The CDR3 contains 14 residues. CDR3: CASSVLAGFGEQFF. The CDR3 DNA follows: TGTGCCAGCAGCGTACTAGCGGGATTCGGTGAGCAGTTCTTC.

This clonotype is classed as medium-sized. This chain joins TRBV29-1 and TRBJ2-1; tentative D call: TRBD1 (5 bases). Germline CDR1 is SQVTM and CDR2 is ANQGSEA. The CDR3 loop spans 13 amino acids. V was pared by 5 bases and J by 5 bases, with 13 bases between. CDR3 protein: CSVTDDSDNEQFF. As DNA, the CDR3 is TGCAGCGTTACAGATGACAGCGACAATGAGCAGTTCTTC.

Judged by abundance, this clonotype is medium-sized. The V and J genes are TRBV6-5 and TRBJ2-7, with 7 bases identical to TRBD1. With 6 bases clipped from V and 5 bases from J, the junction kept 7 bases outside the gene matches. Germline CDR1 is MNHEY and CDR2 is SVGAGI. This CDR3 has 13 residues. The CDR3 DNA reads TGTGCCAGCAGACGGGACAGCTGGAACGAGCAGTACTTC. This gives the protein CASRRDSWNEQYF.

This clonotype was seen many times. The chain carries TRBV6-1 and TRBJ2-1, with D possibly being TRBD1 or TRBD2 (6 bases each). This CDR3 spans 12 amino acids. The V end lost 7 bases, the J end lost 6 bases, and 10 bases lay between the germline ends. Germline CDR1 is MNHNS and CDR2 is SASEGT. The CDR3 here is CASIWGANEQFF. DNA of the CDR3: TGTGCCAGCATCTGGGGGGCCAATGAGCAGTTCTTC.

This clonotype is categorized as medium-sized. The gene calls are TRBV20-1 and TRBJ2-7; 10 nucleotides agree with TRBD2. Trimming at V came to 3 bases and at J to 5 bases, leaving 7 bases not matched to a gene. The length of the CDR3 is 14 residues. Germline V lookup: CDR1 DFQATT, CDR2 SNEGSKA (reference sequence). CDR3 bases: TGCAGTGCTAGTCGGAGCGGGGGGGCCGACGAGCAGTACTTC. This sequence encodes CSASRSGGADEQYF.

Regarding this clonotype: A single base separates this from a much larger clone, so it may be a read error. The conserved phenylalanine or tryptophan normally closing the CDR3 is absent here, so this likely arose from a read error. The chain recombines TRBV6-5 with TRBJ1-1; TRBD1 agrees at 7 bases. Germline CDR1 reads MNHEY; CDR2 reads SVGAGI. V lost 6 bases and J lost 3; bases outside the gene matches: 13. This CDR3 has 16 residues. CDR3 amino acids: CASRAEGAGIDTEAFS. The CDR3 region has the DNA TGTGCCAGCAGAGCCGAGGGGGCAGGGATCGACACTGAAGCTTTCTCT.

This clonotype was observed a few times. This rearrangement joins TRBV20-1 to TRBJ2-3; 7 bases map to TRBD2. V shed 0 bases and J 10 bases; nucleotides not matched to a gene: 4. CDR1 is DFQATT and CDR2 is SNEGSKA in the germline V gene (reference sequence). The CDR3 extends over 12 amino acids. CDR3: CSARDWGGPQYF. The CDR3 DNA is TGCAGTGCTAGAGATTGGGGGGGTCCGCAGTATTTT.

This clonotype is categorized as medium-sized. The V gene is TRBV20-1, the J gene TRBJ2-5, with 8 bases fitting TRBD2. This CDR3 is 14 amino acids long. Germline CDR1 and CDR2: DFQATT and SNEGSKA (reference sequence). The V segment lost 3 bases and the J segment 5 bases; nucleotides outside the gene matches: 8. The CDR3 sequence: CSARGGGGYETQYF. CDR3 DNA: TGCAGTGCTAGGGGCGGCGGGGGGTACGAGACCCAGTACTTC.

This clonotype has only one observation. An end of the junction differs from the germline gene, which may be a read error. The CDR3 nucleotides are TGCAGCGTTGATAGGGGACGGACAGGGATGGACTTC. Translating gives CSVDRGRTGMDF. The chain joins TRBV29-1 to TRBJ2-5; 8 bases match TRBD1. The germline CDR1 and CDR2 sequences are SQVTM and ANQGSEA. This CDR3 contains 12 residues. Supplemented by reference TRBV29-1 and TRBJ2-5, the full variable domain reads SAVISQKPSRDICQRGTSLTIQCQVDSQVTMMFWYRQQPGQSLTLIATANQGSEATYESGFVIDKFPISRPNLTFSTLTVSNMSPEDSSIYLCSVDRGRTGMDFGPGTRLLVL.

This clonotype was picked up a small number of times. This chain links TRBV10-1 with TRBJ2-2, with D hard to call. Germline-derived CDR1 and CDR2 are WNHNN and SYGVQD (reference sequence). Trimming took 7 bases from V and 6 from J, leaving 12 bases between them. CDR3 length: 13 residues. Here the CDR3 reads CASIAGIPGELFF. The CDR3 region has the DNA TGCGCCAGCATCGCAGGTATACCCGGGGAGCTGTTTTTT.

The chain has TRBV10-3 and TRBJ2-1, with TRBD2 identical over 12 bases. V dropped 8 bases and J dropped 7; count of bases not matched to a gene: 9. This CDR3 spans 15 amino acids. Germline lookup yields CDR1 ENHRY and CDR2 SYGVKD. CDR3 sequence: CAIRSSGGVENEQFF. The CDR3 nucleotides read TGTGCCATCCGCTCTAGCGGGGGGGTAGAGAATGAGCAGTTCTTC.

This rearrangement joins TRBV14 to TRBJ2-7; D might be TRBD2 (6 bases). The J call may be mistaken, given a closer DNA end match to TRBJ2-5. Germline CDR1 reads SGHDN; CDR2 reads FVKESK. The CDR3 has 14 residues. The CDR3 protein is CASSQLRGLETQYF. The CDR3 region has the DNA TGTGCCAGCAGCCAACTCCGGGGACTGGAGACCCAGTACTTC.

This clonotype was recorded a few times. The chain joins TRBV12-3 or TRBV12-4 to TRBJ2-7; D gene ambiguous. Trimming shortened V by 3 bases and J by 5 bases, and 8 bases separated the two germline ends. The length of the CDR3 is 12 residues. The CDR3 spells CASSFWGNEQYF. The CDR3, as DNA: TGTGCCAGCAGTTTCTGGGGAAACGAGCAGTACTTC.